These 20 T cell receptor beta chains came from one sample sequenced in a study of blood T cell repertoires in COVID-19. Data came from immunoSEQ multiplex PCR; TCRdb stores just in-frame clones and leaves some out. This table has over 50,000 clones, around four fifths appearing once. Sample: peripheral blood. The receptors come from a man between 65 and 79 years old with acute or convalescent COVID-19.

The chain employs TRBV5-1 and TRBJ2-5, with D possibly matching TRBD1 (6 bases). From germline, CDR1 is SGHRS and CDR2 YFSETQ. The CDR3 loop spans 14 amino acids. Trimming shortened V by 0 bases and J by 5 bases, and 11 bases separated the two germline ends. The CDR3 protein is CASSLEGVGETQYF. The CDR3 DNA is TGCGCCAGCAGCTTGGAGGGGGTTGGGGAGACCCAGTACTTC.

This clone was picked up a small number of times. The chain uses TRBV28 and TRBJ2-7; 10 nucleotides line up with TRBD1. The ends lost 5 bases at V and 2 bases at J; junction bases unmatched: 6. Germline lookup yields CDR1 MDHEN and CDR2 SYDVKM. There are 15 residues in the CDR3. The CDR3 region is CASSLGTGAPYEQYF. The DNA of the CDR3 is TGTGCCAGCAGTCTGGGGACAGGGGCGCCCTACGAGCAGTACTTC.

J is TRBJ1-4 and V is TRBV27; possibly TRBD1 for D (6 bases). CDR1 is MNHEY, CDR2 SMNVEV, per germline (reference sequence). The V end was cut by 3 bases, the J end by 8 bases, with 13 bases between. The CDR3 loop spans 14 amino acids. For the CDR3, the DNA is TGTGCCAGCAGTTTCAGGGGCTCGGGCGAAAAACTGTTTTTT. Translation gives CASSFRGSGEKLFF.

The rearrangement joins TRBV18 to TRBJ2-3; 9 bases line up with TRBD2. Germline V CDR1 and CDR2: KGHSH, LQKENI. The CDR3 spans 16 residues. V shed 4 bases and J 4 bases; nucleotides not matched to a gene: 9. The CDR3 nucleotides are TGTGCCAGCTCACGTATCGCGGGGGGGCCGGCAGATACGCAGTATTTT. Translation: CASSRIAGGPADTQYF. Together with reference TRBV18 and TRBJ2-3, the CDR3 gives the full variable domain: NAGVMQNPRHLVRRRGQEARLRCSPMKGHSHVYWYRQLPEEGLKFMVYLQKENIIDESGMPKERFSAEFPKEGPSILRIQQVVRGDSAAYFCASSRIAGGPADTQYFGPGTRLTVL.

This chain connects TRBV24-1 to TRBJ2-5; a possible D gene is TRBD2 (6 bases). This CDR3 is built from 15 residues. Germline values: CDR1 KGHDR, CDR2 SFDVKD. V was shortened by 3 bases and J by 4 bases, with 14 bases between the two germline ends. The DNA for the CDR3 is TGTGCCACCAGTGATCCGACTGGGGGGTTAGAGACCCAGTACTTC. Its translation is CATSDPTGGLETQYF.

The genes are TRBV5-1 and TRBJ1-3; the match to TRBD1 covers 8 bases. The CDR3 loop spans 16 amino acids. V shed 0 bases and J 2 bases; nucleotides not matched to a gene: 4. The germline V gene encodes CDR1 SGHRS and CDR2 YFSETQ. The CDR3 loop reads CASSLGARGPGNTIYF. In nucleotides, the CDR3 is TGCGCCAGCAGCTTGGGGGCCAGGGGGCCTGGAAACACCATATATTTT. Based on the CDR3 plus reference TRBV5-1 and TRBJ1-3, the full variable domain is KAGVTQTPRYLIKTRGQQVTLSCSPISGHRSVSWYQQTPGQGLQFLFEYFSETQRNKGNFPGRFSGRQFSNSRSEMNVSTLELGDSALYLCASSLGARGPGNTIYFGEGSWLTVV.

The chain has TRBV5-4 and TRBJ2-1; D gene uncertain. This CDR3 comprises 15 residues. Germline CDR1 is SGHNT and CDR2 is YYREEE (reference sequence). Trimming removed 0 bases at V and 0 bases at J, with 7 bases between. The CDR3 loop reads CASSLGQISYNEQFF. The CDR3 nucleotides are TGTGCCAGCAGCTTGGGGCAGATCTCCTACAATGAGCAGTTCTTC.

This clone was picked up one time. The rearrangement joins TRBV10-3 to TRBJ2-5, with TRBD2 matching over 9 bases. CDR1 and CDR2 (germline): ENHRY, SYGVKD. This CDR3 contains 14 residues. J was trimmed by 4 bases and V by 7 bases; bases with no gene match: 7. The DNA of the CDR3 is TGTGCCATCACGCCCAGCGGGGGGCGAGAGACCCAGTACTTC. As protein: CAITPSGGRETQYF.

This chain uses TRBV3-1 (or the pseudogene TRBV3-2) with TRBJ1-1; tentative D call: TRBD1 (5 bases). Per germline, CDR1 LGHDT and CDR2 YNNKEL (reference sequence). V lost 4 bases and J lost 11, with 17 bases in between. This CDR3 is built from 13 residues. The chain's CDR3 is CASSPTGERAAFF. The CDR3 bases are TGTGCCAGCAGCCCCACGGGGGAGAGGGCGGCTTTCTTT.

V usage is TRBV2 and J usage is TRBJ1-1; a possible D gene is TRBD1 (5 bases). The length of the CDR3 is 11 residues. CDR1 and CDR2 from the germline V gene are SNHLY and FYNNEI. V lost 10 bases and J 7 bases, leaving 13 bases between the germline ends. The CDR3, as DNA: TGTGCCATATCCGGCGGGGGTGAAGCTTTCTTT. Residues: CAISGGGEAFF. Full variable domain (remainder filled in from reference TRBV2 and TRBJ1-1): EPEVTQTPSHQVTQMGQEVILRCVPISNHLYFYWYRQILGQKVEFLVSFYNNEISEKSEIFDDQFSVERPDGSNFTLKIRSTKLEDSAMYFCAISGGGEAFFGQGTRLTVV.

The chain carries TRBV10-1 and TRBJ2-7; the match to TRBD1 covers 8 bases. CDR1 is WNHNN, CDR2 SYGVQD, per germline (reference sequence). The CDR3 length is 12 residues. In DNA form, the CDR3 reads TGCCCAAGGGGGGACAGGCCCTACGAGCAGTACTTC. Translation gives CPRGDRPYEQYF.

This chain uses TRBV6-2 or TRBV6-3 with TRBJ2-4; D perhaps matches TRBD1 (6 bases). V lost 2 bases to trimming and J lost 0 bases, with 14 bases between them. This CDR3 is 17 amino acids long. Germline V gives CDR1 MNHEY, CDR2 SVGEGT. The CDR3 sequence: CASSYPDRSLAKNIQYF. The CDR3 DNA follows: TGTGCCAGCAGTTACCCCGACAGGTCTTTAGCCAAAAACATTCAGTACTTC.

The genes are TRBV7-9 and TRBJ2-3; TRBD2 agrees at 11 bases. J gave up 2 bases and V 5 bases, and 3 bases lay outside the gene matches. CDR3 length equals 15 residues. Germline lookup yields CDR1 SEHNR and CDR2 FQNEAQ (reference sequence). The CDR3 reads CASSPTSGITDTQYF. CDR3 in DNA: TGTGCCAGCAGCCCGACTAGCGGGATCACAGATACGCAGTATTTT.

This chain joins TRBV18 and TRBJ2-1; possible D gene TRBD2, 5 bases. Between the trimmed V and J ends, which lost 2 bases and 7 bases, there was a span of 12 bases. Germline V gene data show CDR1 as KGHSH and CDR2 as LQKENI. The CDR3 consists of 14 residues. The CDR3, as DNA: TGTGCCAGCTCACCAAGGGCTAGCTTGAATGAGCAGTTCTTC. Translation gives CASSPRASLNEQFF.

The chain recombines TRBV27 with TRBJ2-3; TRBD2 matches 9 bases. V trimming: 7 bases; J trimming: 2 bases; junction bases outside the gene matches: 10. CDR1 and CDR2 (germline): MNHEY, SMNVEV (reference sequence). This CDR3 has 16 amino acids. CDR3 bases: TGTGCCAGCATCCTATCCCTAGCGGGACACACAGATACGCAGTATTTT. Its protein is CASILSLAGHTDTQYF.

The V and J genes are TRBV23-1 and TRBJ1-3; D unresolved. TRBV23-1 falls under the ORF class, with uncertain function. This CDR3 spans 16 amino acids. Trimming took 1 base from V and 0 from J, leaving 10 bases between them. In DNA, the CDR3 is TGCGCCAGCAGTCAATTGGGCGGGCACTCTGGAAACACCATATATTTT. It is translated as CASSQLGGHSGNTIYF.

This rearrangement joins TRBV5-6 to TRBJ1-2; 9 nucleotides agree with TRBD1. Unmatched junction bases numbered 2, after V lost 3 bases and J lost 2 bases. CDR1 is SGHDT and CDR2 is YYEEEE in the germline V gene. The CDR3 is made up of 14 amino acids. The CDR3 spells CASSYGTGNYGYTF. The CDR3, as DNA: TGTGCCAGCAGCTACGGGACAGGGAACTATGGCTACACCTTC.

The chain carries TRBV11-3 and TRBJ2-2; 8 positions agree with TRBD1. V lost 5 bases and J lost 4; bases outside the gene matches: 3. CDR1 is SGHNT, CDR2 YENEEA, per germline. CDR3 size: 14 residues. The CDR3 here is CASSGGTGTGELFF. Here the CDR3 DNA reads TGTGCCAGCAGCGGTGGGACAGGCACCGGGGAGCTGTTTTTT.

This clone was observed a handful of times. The chain carries TRBV19 and TRBJ2-4, with D possibly being TRBD1 (6 bases). The CDR3 contains 17 residues. V lost 0 bases to trimming and J lost 0 bases, with 12 bases between them. Germline CDR1 LNHDA, CDR2 SQIVND (reference sequence). CDR3 coding DNA: TGTGCCAGTAGTATAGAGGGGGCCAGACTAGCCAAAAACATTCAGTACTTC. It is translated as CASSIEGARLAKNIQYF.

The chain is built from TRBV18 and TRBJ1-2; TRBD1 matches at 7 bases. The CDR3 totals 13 residues. The germline CDR1 and CDR2 sequences are KGHSH and LQKENI. J gave up 8 bases and V 3 bases, and 6 bases lay outside the gene matches. The chain's CDR3 is CASSPQQGEGYTF. The CDR3 DNA reads TGTGCCAGCTCACCCCAGCAGGGGGAAGGCTACACCTTC. Full variable domain (missing parts from reference TRBV18 and TRBJ1-2): NAGVMQNPRHLVRRRGQEARLRCSPMKGHSHVYWYRQLPEEGLKFMVYLQKENIIDESGMPKERFSAEFPKEGPSILRIQQVVRGDSAAYFCASSPQQGEGYTFGSGTRLTVV.